This T cell receptor (beta chain) was identified in a study of blood T cell repertoires in COVID-19. Background on the study: Spain, Italy and the United States supplied samples that represented acute and convalescent COVID-19. PBMCs, B-cell-depleted T cells, or T cells were the source of the cDNA or gDNA that made up the material.

Methods used by the authors: Amplification with reference gene primers provided the estimates of nucleated cell counts. Assay used: immunoSEQ multiplex PCR; TCRdb lists only in-frame clones, some missing. The V and J calls and clone size were taken over from that table, and D and trimming were inferred from the DNA. Of about 80,000 clones listed, approximately 88% are singletons. This clone appeared a few times. Germline trimming cut 7 bases from V and 8 bases from J; bases unmatched to any gene: 7. CDR1 MNHEY and CDR2 SVGAGI come from the germline V gene. The CDR3 has 14 amino acids. This sequence joins TRBV6-5 and TRBJ1-6; 8 nucleotides align to TRBD1. This receptor was identified in a woman older than 75 with acute or convalescent COVID-19. Specimen: peripheral blood. CDR3 residues: CASTMDRADSPLHF. DNA of the CDR3: TGTGCCAGCACCATGGACAGGGCAGATTCACCCCTCCACTTT.